This is a list of T cell receptor beta chains from one sample in a study of blood T cells in healthy people across ages. MiXCR, run by TCRdb on the 5' RACE reads, gives a single entry per CDR3 protein. Of about 1.5 million distinct CDR3 sequences listed, 40% to 45% are singletons. The sequenced sample consisted of blood. These receptors all stem from a woman aged 18-29 years in good health. CDR3s include the opening cysteine and the closing phenylalanine or tryptophan. The D gene is left open where the match is weak. Clone size appears in some rows only: once, few, many, or a class for an expanded clone.

d_call: TRBD1
j_call: TRBJ2-1
clone_size: few
v_call: TRBV5-1
cdr3_aa: CASSIWTGPNEQFF
cdr3_nt: TGCGCCAGCAGCATCTGGACAGGGCCCAATGAGCAGTTCTTC

d_call: NA
j_call: TRBJ2-5
clone_size: few
v_call: TRBV27
cdr3_aa: CASSFGVSREYQETQYF
cdr3_nt: TGTGCCAGCAGTTTCGGGGTCAGCCGGGAGTATCAAGAGACCCAGTACTTC

d_call: NA
j_call: TRBJ1-4
clone_size: NA
v_call: TRBV20-1
cdr3_aa: CSARDPKGSGEKLFF
cdr3_nt: TGCAGTGCTAGAGATCCAAAGGGGTCGGGTGAAAAACTGTTTTTT

d_call: NA
j_call: TRBJ1-1
clone_size: few
v_call: TRBV7-9
cdr3_aa: CASSFLGDEAFF
cdr3_nt: TGTGCCAGCAGCTTTTTGGGGGATGAAGCTTTCTTT

d_call: TRBD2
j_call: TRBJ2-1
clone_size: few
v_call: TRBV27
cdr3_aa: CASSRRESRNEQFF
cdr3_nt: TGTGCCAGCAGTAGGCGGGAGTCTAGAAATGAGCAGTTCTTC

d_call: NA
j_call: TRBJ2-5
clone_size: NA
v_call: TRBV7-6
cdr3_aa: CASSLGVSWTQYF
cdr3_nt: TGTGCCAGCAGCTTGGGGGTCTCGTGGACCCAGTACTTC

d_call: TRBD2
j_call: TRBJ2-1
clone_size: few
v_call: TRBV20-1
cdr3_aa: CSATGTSASSYNEQFF
cdr3_nt: TGCAGTGCAACGGGGACTAGCGCGAGCTCCTACAATGAGCAGTTCTTC

d_call: NA
j_call: TRBJ2-5
clone_size: NA
v_call: TRBV2
cdr3_aa: CAVYGPGAMETQYF
cdr3_nt: TGTGCAGTATACGGGCCGGGAGCGATGGAGACCCAGTACTTC

d_call: NA
j_call: TRBJ2-1
clone_size: NA
v_call: TRBV6-5
cdr3_aa: CASTTLGPRLSNEQFF
cdr3_nt: TGTGCCAGCACCACACTCGGGCCAAGGTTATCCAATGAGCAGTTCTTC

d_call: NA
j_call: TRBJ2-1
clone_size: few
v_call: TRBV6-5
cdr3_aa: CASGGLRNEQFF
cdr3_nt: TGTGCCTCCGGAGGGCTACGCAATGAGCAGTTCTTC

d_call: NA
j_call: TRBJ2-3
clone_size: NA
v_call: TRBV11-3
cdr3_aa: CASSLGTPDFTDTQYF
cdr3_nt: TGTGCCAGCAGCCTCGGGACTCCGGACTTCACAGATACGCAGTATTTT

d_call: NA
j_call: TRBJ2-1
clone_size: NA
v_call: TRBV30
cdr3_aa: CAWSSIHREFF
cdr3_nt: TGTGCCTGGAGTTCTATCCATAGGGAGTTCTTC

d_call: NA
j_call: TRBJ2-1
clone_size: few
v_call: TRBV6-2/TRBV6-3
cdr3_aa: CASSRWGGNEQFF
cdr3_nt: TGTGCCAGCAGTCGGTGGGGCGGCAATGAGCAGTTCTTC

d_call: NA
j_call: TRBJ2-1
clone_size: NA
v_call: TRBV7-9
cdr3_aa: CASSLAQGSQRKQFF
cdr3_nt: TGTGCCAGCAGCTTAGCGCAGGGCAGCCAGAGGAAGCAGTTCTTC

d_call: NA
j_call: TRBJ2-7
clone_size: NA
v_call: TRBV6-1
cdr3_aa: CASSPTSETYEQYF
cdr3_nt: TGTGCCAGCAGTCCGACGAGTGAAACCTACGAGCAGTACTTC

d_call: NA
j_call: TRBJ2-1
clone_size: NA
v_call: TRBV7-2
cdr3_aa: CASSLRQGLGEQFF
cdr3_nt: TGTGCCAGCAGCTTAAGGCAGGGACTGGGTGAGCAGTTCTTC

d_call: NA
j_call: TRBJ2-1
clone_size: few
v_call: TRBV20-1
cdr3_aa: CSARDRQRINEQFF
cdr3_nt: TGCAGTGCTAGAGATCGTCAGCGTATCAATGAGCAGTTCTTC

d_call: NA
j_call: TRBJ1-5
clone_size: NA
v_call: TRBV20-1
cdr3_aa: CSATRGNSNQPQHF
cdr3_nt: TGCAGTGCCACCCGGGGAAATAGCAATCAGCCCCAGCATTTT

d_call: TRBD2
j_call: TRBJ2-1
clone_size: few
v_call: TRBV20-1
cdr3_aa: CSAAASGGLDEQFF
cdr3_nt: TGCAGTGCCGCGGCTAGCGGGGGGTTGGATGAGCAGTTCTTC

d_call: TRBD1
j_call: TRBJ1-3
clone_size: many
v_call: TRBV25-1
cdr3_aa: CASSESDRHTIYF
cdr3_nt: TGTGCCAGCAGTGAATCGGACAGGCACACCATATATTTT

d_call: NA
j_call: TRBJ2-3
clone_size: NA
v_call: TRBV7-9
cdr3_aa: CASTIQGSATDTQYF
cdr3_nt: TGTGCCAGCACCATTCAGGGTAGCGCCACAGATACGCAGTATTTT

d_call: TRBD1
j_call: TRBJ1-1
clone_size: NA
v_call: TRBV29-1
cdr3_aa: CSVERRMDRTSEAFF
cdr3_nt: TGCAGCGTTGAAAGGCGGATGGACAGGACTAGTGAAGCTTTCTTT

d_call: NA
j_call: TRBJ1-4
clone_size: NA
v_call: TRBV5-6
cdr3_aa: CASSLDRYHEKLFF
cdr3_nt: TGTGCCAGCAGCCTTGACAGGTACCATGAAAAACTGTTTTTT

d_call: NA
j_call: TRBJ2-6
clone_size: NA
v_call: TRBV25-1
cdr3_aa: CASSGGASVLTF
cdr3_nt: TGTGCCAGCAGTGGTGGGGCCAGCGTCCTGACTTTC

d_call: NA
j_call: TRBJ1-1
clone_size: NA
v_call: TRBV12-3/TRBV12-4
cdr3_aa: CASSLGPPGHTEAFF
cdr3_nt: TGTGCCAGCAGTTTAGGCCCTCCGGGACACACTGAAGCTTTCTTT

d_call: TRBD1
j_call: TRBJ1-1
clone_size: NA
v_call: TRBV4-1
cdr3_aa: CASSQNQGEDTEAFF
cdr3_nt: TGCGCCAGCAGCCAAAACCAGGGGGAGGACACTGAAGCTTTCTTT

d_call: TRBD2
j_call: TRBJ2-5
clone_size: few
v_call: TRBV27
cdr3_aa: CASSLTRLAGETQYF
cdr3_nt: TGTGCCAGCAGTTTAACCCGTCTAGCGGGAGAGACCCAGTACTTC

d_call: TRBD2
j_call: TRBJ2-7
clone_size: NA
v_call: TRBV20-1
cdr3_aa: CSARRSGSSGINEQYF
cdr3_nt: TGCAGTGCTAGAAGATCGGGGTCTAGCGGGATCAACGAGCAGTACTTC

d_call: NA
j_call: TRBJ2-1
clone_size: few
v_call: TRBV3-1
cdr3_aa: CASSQAGTPGSYNEQFF
cdr3_nt: TGTGCCAGCAGCCAAGCCGGGACCCCCGGCTCCTACAATGAGCAGTTCTTC

d_call: NA
j_call: TRBJ2-1
clone_size: NA
v_call: TRBV12-3/TRBV12-4
cdr3_aa: CASSPTGTNNEQFF
cdr3_nt: TGTGCCAGCAGCCCGACAGGGACTAACAATGAGCAGTTCTTC

d_call: NA
j_call: TRBJ2-7
clone_size: few
v_call: TRBV20-1
cdr3_aa: CSAPGPGSYEQYF
cdr3_nt: TGCAGCGCGCCGGGCCCTGGGTCCTACGAGCAGTACTTC

d_call: NA
j_call: TRBJ2-3
clone_size: NA
v_call: TRBV27
cdr3_aa: CASSSHDTDTQYF
cdr3_nt: TGTGCCAGCAGTTCTCACGATACAGATACGCAGTATTTT

d_call: TRBD2
j_call: TRBJ2-5
clone_size: NA
v_call: TRBV28
cdr3_aa: CASSLRLAAYNEQYF
cdr3_nt: TGTGCCAGCAGTCTTCGGCTAGCGGCCTACAATGAGCAGTACTTC

d_call: NA
j_call: TRBJ1-1
clone_size: NA
v_call: TRBV5-1
cdr3_aa: CASSPSGARPAFF
cdr3_nt: TGCGCCAGCAGCCCATCAGGGGCTCGTCCAGCTTTCTTT

d_call: NA
j_call: TRBJ2-1
clone_size: NA
v_call: TRBV5-6
cdr3_aa: CASSYPGHGNEQFF
cdr3_nt: TGTGCCAGCAGTTACCCAGGACATGGGAATGAGCAGTTCTTC

d_call: NA
j_call: TRBJ2-7
clone_size: NA
v_call: TRBV27
cdr3_aa: CASSSRQTYEQYF
cdr3_nt: TGTGCCAGCAGTTCTAGACAGACCTACGAGCAGTACTTC

d_call: TRBD1
j_call: TRBJ2-3
clone_size: few
v_call: TRBV4-3
cdr3_aa: CASSQTLTTGKYF
cdr3_nt: TGCGCCAGCAGCCAGACCCTTACGACAGGGAAGTATTTT

d_call: NA
j_call: TRBJ1-2
clone_size: few
v_call: TRBV20-1
cdr3_aa: CARDIPGYTF
cdr3_nt: TGTGCTAGAGATATACCCGGCTACACCTTC

d_call: NA
j_call: TRBJ2-5
clone_size: NA
v_call: TRBV27
cdr3_aa: CASSSYALGQETQYF
cdr3_nt: TGTGCCAGCAGTTCCTACGCCCTGGGGCAAGAGACCCAGTACTTC

d_call: TRBD2
j_call: TRBJ2-1
clone_size: NA
v_call: TRBV13
cdr3_aa: CASSLGLAGALGQFF
cdr3_nt: TGTGCCAGCAGCCTGGGACTAGCGGGGGCATTGGGGCAGTTCTTC

d_call: NA
j_call: TRBJ2-5
clone_size: NA
v_call: TRBV20-1
cdr3_aa: CSAPVREETQYF
cdr3_nt: TGCAGTGCCCCCGTTAGGGAAGAGACCCAGTACTTC